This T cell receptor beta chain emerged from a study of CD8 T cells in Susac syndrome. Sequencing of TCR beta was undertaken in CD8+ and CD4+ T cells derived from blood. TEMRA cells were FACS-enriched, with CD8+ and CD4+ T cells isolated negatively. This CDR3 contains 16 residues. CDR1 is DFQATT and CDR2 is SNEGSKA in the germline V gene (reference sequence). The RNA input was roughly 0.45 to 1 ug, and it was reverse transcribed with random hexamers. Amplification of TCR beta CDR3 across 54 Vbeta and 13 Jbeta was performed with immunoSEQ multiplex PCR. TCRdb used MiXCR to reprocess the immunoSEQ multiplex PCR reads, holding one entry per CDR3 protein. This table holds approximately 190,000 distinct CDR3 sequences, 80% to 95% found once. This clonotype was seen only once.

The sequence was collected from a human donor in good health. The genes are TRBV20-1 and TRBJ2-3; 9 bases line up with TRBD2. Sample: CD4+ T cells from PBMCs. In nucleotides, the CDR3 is TGCAGCGAGAGGGCCTCACTAGCGGGCGCAAAGGATACGCAGTATTTT. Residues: CSERASLAGAKDTQYF.